This T cell receptor (beta chain) was retrieved from a study of T cells in Graves' hyperthyroidism and ophthalmopathy. Stable hyperthyroidism: no ophthalmopathy progression over 18 months of follow-up. The sample holds many counts of this clonotype. CDR3 size: 15 residues. Trimming shortened V by 5 bases and J by 6 bases, and 19 bases separated the two germline ends. Germline assignment: CDR1 SNHLY and CDR2 FYNNEI. The investigators amplified TCR beta CDR3 regions from RNA transcripts. During a first-round RT-PCR of the TCR CDR3, the HTBI primer set was used. MiXCR, run by TCRdb on the multiplex PCR reads, gives a single entry per CDR3 protein. The data hold roughly 700,000 distinct CDR3 sequences, with around 13% observed a single time.

J is TRBJ1-1 and V is TRBV2; D might be TRBD1 (5 bases). The clonotype comes from a woman under 30 with Graves' hyperthyroidism. The sequenced sample was blood. The CDR3 DNA follows: TGTGCCAGCAGTCCCATCCCTAAGAGGGGCGCTGAAGCTTTCTTT. It encodes CASSPIPKRGAEAFF.